This T cell receptor beta chain was recorded in a study of T cell responses to AZD1222 COVID-19 vaccine. Study summary: Recipients boosted at about 4 weeks or about 12 weeks are pooled.

Study-wide results and limits: Donors were chiefly white British, with a greater number of females, and clonal diversity was perhaps underestimated. It was only a handful of AZD1222 recipients who were seropositive at baseline. Nearly half of spike-specific TCRs reportedly target unmutated variant regions.

This clone appeared once. What it binds is not known. V was clipped by 0 bases and J by 5 bases, with 9 bases between them. Germline-derived CDR1 and CDR2 are SGHRS and YFSETQ. This CDR3 spans 14 amino acids. Using immunoSEQ multiplex PCR, the repertoire was profiled, and TCRdb retains in-frame clones only, with some absent. The sample lists over 100,000 clones, around 90% occurring once. Sequencing was performed on peripheral blood, taken on day 0 of AZD1222 vaccination. The rearrangement uses TRBV5-1 and TRBJ2-1; no firm D call. The clonotype comes from an adult in good health. CDR3 loop: CASSLGPSNNEQFF. The CDR3 region has the DNA TGCGCCAGCAGCTTGGGACCCTCGAACAATGAGCAGTTCTTC.